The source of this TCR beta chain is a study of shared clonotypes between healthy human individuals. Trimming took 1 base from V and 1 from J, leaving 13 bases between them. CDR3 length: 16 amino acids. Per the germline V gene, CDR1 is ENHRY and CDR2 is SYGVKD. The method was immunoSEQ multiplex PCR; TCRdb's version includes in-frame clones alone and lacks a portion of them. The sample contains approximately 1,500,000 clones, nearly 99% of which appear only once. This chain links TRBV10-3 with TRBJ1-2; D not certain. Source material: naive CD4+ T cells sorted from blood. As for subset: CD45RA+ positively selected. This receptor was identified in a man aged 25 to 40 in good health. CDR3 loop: CAISEWSGQVNYGYTF. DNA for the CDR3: TGTGCCATCAGTGAGTGGTCCGGGCAGGTTAACTATGGCTACACCTTC.